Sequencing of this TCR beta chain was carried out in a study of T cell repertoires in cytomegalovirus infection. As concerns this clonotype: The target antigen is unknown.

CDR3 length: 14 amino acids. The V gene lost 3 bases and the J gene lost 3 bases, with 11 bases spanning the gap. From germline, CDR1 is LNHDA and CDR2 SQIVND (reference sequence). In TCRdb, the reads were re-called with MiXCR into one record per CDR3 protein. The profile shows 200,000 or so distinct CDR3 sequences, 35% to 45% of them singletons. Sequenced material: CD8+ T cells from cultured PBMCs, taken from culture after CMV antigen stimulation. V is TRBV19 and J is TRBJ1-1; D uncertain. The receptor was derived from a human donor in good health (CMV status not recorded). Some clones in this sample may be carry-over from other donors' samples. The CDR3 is CASSMKTADTEAFF. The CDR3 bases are TGTGCCAGTAGTATGAAAACTGCCGACACTGAAGCTTTCTTT.